One and the same sample provided the 31 T cell receptor beta chains below, sequenced in a study of OX40 agonist ivuxolimab in advanced cancers. Using immunoSEQ multiplex PCR, the repertoire was profiled, and TCRdb retains in-frame clones only, with some absent. Of nearly 20,000 clones in the sample, roughly nine tenths were seen once. The sequencing here drew on CD4+ or CD8+ T cells sorted from blood, taken in a trial of the OX40 agonist ivuxolimab. The receptors here all came from an adult with an advanced solid tumor such as melanoma, head and neck, liver or kidney cancer.

The genes are TRBV2 and TRBJ2-2, with 7 bases lining up with TRBD1. Unmatched junction bases numbered 6, after V lost 7 bases and J lost 1 base. The CDR3 has 15 amino acids. CDR1 is SNHLY and CDR2 is FYNNEI in the germline V gene. CDR3 in amino acids: CASKRDSLNTGELFF. The CDR3 nucleotides read TGTGCCAGCAAAAGGGACAGCTTGAACACCGGGGAGCTGTTTTTT.

This chain uses TRBV9 with TRBJ2-2; D unclear. Trimming left V 0 bases short and J 5 bases short, with 8 bases between. This CDR3 has 14 amino acids. Germline V gene lookup returns CDR1 SGDLS and CDR2 YYNGEE. The DNA of the CDR3 is TGTGCCAGCAGCGTAGGTCCTGCAACCGGGGAGCTGTTTTTT. It yields the protein CASSVGPATGELFF.

The V gene is TRBV6-6, the J gene TRBJ2-5; TRBD2 matches at 7 bases. J was trimmed by 7 bases and V by 1 base; bases with no gene match: 6. The length of the CDR3 is 14 residues. Germline V gives CDR1 MNHNY, CDR2 SVGAGI (reference sequence). For the CDR3, the DNA is TGTGCCAGCAGTTACTTGGGGGAGGGCGGGACCCAGTACTTC. It is translated as CASSYLGEGGTQYF.

The V call is TRBV6-6, the J call TRBJ2-1, with 8 positions matching TRBD1. The CDR3 totals 15 residues. V trimming: 4 bases; J trimming: 5 bases; junction bases outside the gene matches: 7. The germline V gene has CDR1 MNHNY and CDR2 SVGAGI (reference sequence). The DNA for the CDR3 is TGTGCCAGCAGTTCTGGACAGGGTCAACACAATGAGCAGTTCTTC. Translated: CASSSGQGQHNEQFF.

J is TRBJ2-3 and V is TRBV2, with D possibly matching TRBD2 (6 bases). The CDR3 runs 16 residues. From germline, CDR1 is SNHLY and CDR2 FYNNEI. Trimming pared 6 bases from V and 6 bases from J, leaving 22 bases between. CDR3 loop: CASSPGLASIGDTQYF. The CDR3 DNA follows: TGTGCCAGCAGCCCGGGACTGGCCTCAATTGGGGATACGCAGTATTTT.

The chain employs TRBV13 and TRBJ2-3; D is unclear. V lost 0 bases and J lost 6, with 10 bases in between. The CDR3 extends over 14 amino acids. CDR1 is PRHDT and CDR2 is FYEKMQ in the germline V gene (reference sequence). CDR3 sequence: CASSLGLSGDTQYF. The CDR3 DNA is TGTGCCAGCAGCTTAGGCCTATCAGGTGATACGCAGTATTTT.

Only one count was recorded for this clone. The rearrangement uses TRBV4-1 and TRBJ2-7; tentatively, D is TRBD2 (7 bases). The CDR3 length is 15 residues. V lost 0 bases, J lost 4 bases, and 13 bases lay in between. Germline V CDR1 and CDR2: MGHRA, YSYEKL. The CDR3 coding sequence is TGCGCCAGCAGCCAAGAGGGGGGGCGCAAATACGAGCAGTACTTC. Protein sequence: CASSQEGGRKYEQYF.

The chain joins TRBV9 to TRBJ2-7, with TRBD2 identical over 14 bases. From germline, CDR1 is SGDLS and CDR2 YYNGEE. The CDR3 runs 16 residues. The junction had 8 bases not matched to a gene; V was cut back by 4 bases and J by 5 bases. CDR3 in amino acids: CASSLGLAGGLDEQYF. The CDR3 coding sequence is TGTGCCAGCAGCCTCGGACTAGCGGGGGGACTTGACGAGCAGTACTTC.

This chain links TRBV29-1 with TRBJ2-1, with 8 nucleotides matching TRBD2. CDR1 SQVTM and CDR2 ANQGSEA come from the germline V gene. The CDR3 runs to 14 residues. The V segment lost 5 bases and the J segment 0 bases; nucleotides outside the gene matches: 3. CDR3 nucleotide sequence: TGCAGCGTTAGCGGGAGAGGCTCCTACAATGAGCAGTTCTTC. Its protein product is CSVSGRGSYNEQFF.

The chain uses TRBV21-1 and TRBJ1-5. TRBV21-1 is reported as a pseudogene. This CDR3 comprises 18 residues. The CDR3 here is CASSKDRAVSGGNQPQHF. DNA of the CDR3: TGTGCCAGCAGCAAAGATAGGGCCGTTTCGGGGGGCAATCAGCCCCAGCATTTT.

V usage is TRBV5-4 and J usage is TRBJ2-7, with 12 bases matching TRBD2. The J segment lost 2 bases and the V segment lost 0 bases, leaving 3 bases of the junction unmatched. CDR3 length: 16 amino acids. Germline CDR1 is SGHNT and CDR2 is YYREEE (reference sequence). CDR3: CASSLGLAGGPYEQYF. Here the CDR3 DNA reads TGTGCCAGCAGCTTGGGTCTAGCGGGAGGGCCCTACGAGCAGTACTTC.

This rearrangement joins TRBV18 to TRBJ2-1, with D tentatively TRBD2 (6 bases). Germline lookup yields CDR1 KGHSH and CDR2 LQKENI. V lost 4 bases and J 9 bases, leaving 10 bases between the germline ends. This CDR3 has 12 amino acids. CDR3 sequence reads: CASSQGGVEQFF. CDR3 DNA sequence: TGTGCCAGCTCACAGGGCGGGGTTGAGCAGTTCTTC.

The chain has TRBV9 and TRBJ1-1; no firm D call. With 2 bases removed from V and 1 base from J, the gap between germline ends came to 12 bases. CDR1 and CDR2 from the germline V gene are SGDLS and YYNGEE. This CDR3 is 15 amino acids long. This CDR3 is CASSVRKVPNTEAFF. CDR3 coding DNA: TGTGCCAGCAGCGTGAGGAAAGTCCCGAACACTGAAGCTTTCTTT.

This rearrangement joins TRBV2 to TRBJ2-4, with 7 bases that match TRBD1. Germline loops: CDR1 SNHLY, CDR2 FYNNEI. The junction had 11 bases not matched to a gene; V was cut back by 6 bases and J by 0 bases. The CDR3 has 17 amino acids. The CDR3 DNA follows: TGTGCCAGCAGCCGGACAGGAATCCCCTTAGCCAAAAACATTCAGTACTTC. Amino acid sequence: CASSRTGIPLAKNIQYF.

The chain links TRBV6-6 to TRBJ1-5; 12 bases align to TRBD1. Losses at the gene ends were 4 bases for V and 4 bases for J; bases not matched to a gene: 2. Germline V gives CDR1 MNHNY, CDR2 SVGAGI (reference sequence). The length of the CDR3 is 15 residues. CDR3 in amino acids: CASSSGQGANQPQHF. CDR3 nucleotide sequence: TGTGCCAGCAGTTCGGGACAGGGGGCGAATCAGCCCCAGCATTTT.

This chain uses TRBV12-5 with TRBJ1-2, with 7 bases aligning to TRBD1. Germline-derived CDR1 and CDR2 are LGHNT and FRNRAP. After removal of 5 bases from V and 2 bases from J, the junction contained 17 bases not matched to a gene. This CDR3 is built from 18 residues. The CDR3 loop is CASGPWGEGGPNNYGYTF. The CDR3 DNA is TGTGCTAGTGGTCCCTGGGGTGAAGGGGGCCCTAACAACTATGGCTACACCTTC.

To note about this clone: Its ends do not fully match the called genes, so a read error is possible. The chain has TRBV4-3 and TRBJ2-1, with 15 positions matching TRBD2. The V gene's germline CDR1 is LGHNA and CDR2 YSLEER. The CDR3 is 15 amino acids. This chain's CDR3 is CASSQWTSGGGSAVF. In nucleotides, the CDR3 is TGCGCCAGCAGCCAATGGACTAGCGGGGGGGGATCGGCGGTCTTC.

The chain uses TRBV7-6 and TRBJ1-1, with D perhaps TRBD1 (5 bases). Trimming shortened V by 0 bases and J by 6 bases, and 14 bases separated the two germline ends. The CDR3 has 15 amino acids. In germline, CDR1 is SGHVS, CDR2 FNYEAQ. CDR3 region: CASSLAQGGTPEAFF. In DNA, the CDR3 is TGTGCCAGCAGCTTAGCTCAGGGAGGGACCCCTGAAGCTTTCTTT.

J is TRBJ2-2 and V is TRBV6-5; D perhaps matches TRBD2 (7 bases). Trimming removed 2 bases from V and 5 bases from J, with 12 bases in between. The germline V gene has CDR1 MNHEY and CDR2 SVGAGI. CDR3 length: 15 amino acids. CDR3 sequence: CASSYEGGGTGELFF. The CDR3 nucleotides are TGTGCCAGCAGTTACGAGGGGGGAGGGACCGGGGAGCTGTTTTTT.

This chain links TRBV5-6 with TRBJ2-3; no firm D call. CDR3 size: 14 residues. Trimming left V 0 bases short and J 3 bases short, with 8 bases between. CDR1 is SGHDT and CDR2 is YYEEEE in the germline V gene. The chain's CDR3 is CASSLGASTDTQYF. CDR3 bases: TGTGCCAGCAGCTTGGGGGCCAGTACAGATACGCAGTATTTT.

This clone has just one count. The chain couples TRBV6-6 to TRBJ1-2; the match to TRBD1 covers 7 bases. V dropped 4 bases and J dropped 7; count of bases not matched to a gene: 3. This CDR3 has 12 amino acids. The germline CDR1 and CDR2 sequences are MNHNY and SVGAGI (reference sequence). In DNA form, the CDR3 reads TGTGCCAGCAGTTCCAACAGGGGTGGCTACACCTTC. Amino acid sequence: CASSSNRGGYTF.

The chain couples TRBV25-1 to TRBJ2-7, with D possibly TRBD1 on 6 matching bases. V was shortened by 6 bases and J by 0 bases, with 12 bases between the two germline ends. Germline CDR1 and CDR2: MGHDK and SYGVNS. The length of the CDR3 is 14 residues. The CDR3: CASRGQGSSYEQYF. CDR3 bases: TGTGCCAGCAGGGGCCAGGGGAGCTCCTACGAGCAGTACTTC.

The rearrangement joins TRBV18 to TRBJ2-7, with 9 nucleotides matching TRBD2. The CDR3 is 15 amino acids. Germline-derived CDR1 and CDR2 are KGHSH and LQKENI. Trimming cost V 3 bases and J 6 bases; bases outside gene matches: 9. The DNA for the CDR3 is TGTGCCAGCTCACCCGGAGCGGGAGGAGGGCTCGAGCAGTACTTC. This gives the protein CASSPGAGGGLEQYF.

The chain is built from TRBV21-1 and TRBJ1-2. TRBV21-1 corresponds to a pseudogene. CDR3 length equals 14 residues. As DNA, the CDR3 is TGTGCCAGCAGCAAAGGGGGGTGGAACTATGGCTACACCTTC. As protein: CASSKGGWNYGYTF.

The rearrangement links TRBV5-5 to TRBJ2-1; TRBD2 aligns across 7 bases. V dropped 3 bases and J dropped 9; count of bases not matched to a gene: 15. Germline loops: CDR1 SGHKS, CDR2 YYEKEE (reference sequence). The CDR3 sequence is 16 residues long. CDR3 region: CASSSRTSETSGEQFF. CDR3 DNA: TGTGCCAGCAGCTCAAGAACTAGCGAGACCTCAGGTGAGCAGTTCTTC.

The chain recombines TRBV11-3 with TRBJ2-5, with D tentatively TRBD1 (5 bases). Trimming took 2 bases from V and 5 from J, leaving 9 bases between them. CDR1 and CDR2 (germline): SGHNT, YENEEA. There are 13 residues in the CDR3. CDR3 nucleotide sequence: TGTGCCAGCAGCTTAACCAGGGTGGAGACCCAGTACTTC. Protein sequence: CASSLTRVETQYF.

This rearrangement joins TRBV2 to TRBJ1-1; 8 positions match TRBD1. Unmatched junction bases numbered 6, after V lost 6 bases and J lost 3 bases. Per germline, CDR1 SNHLY and CDR2 FYNNEI. The CDR3 totals 14 residues. For the CDR3, the DNA is TGTGCCAGCAGCCGTACACAGGGGGACACTGAAGCTTTCTTT. It codes for CASSRTQGDTEAFF.

V gene TRBV5-4 combines with J gene TRBJ2-7; D may be TRBD1 (6 bases). Deletions cut 4 bases from V and 5 bases from J, with 19 bases between. Germline V gene lookup returns CDR1 SGHNT and CDR2 YYREEE (reference sequence). There are 15 residues in the CDR3. CDR3 nucleotide sequence: TGTGCCAGCAGCGGAAACACAGGGTTGGCCCACGAGCAGTACTTC. Translating gives CASSGNTGLAHEQYF.

A single count supports this clone. CDR3 loop: CATSRSLGGRDEQFF. The CDR3 nucleotides read TGTGCCACCAGCAGAAGCCTAGGGGGTCGCGATGAGCAGTTCTTC. This chain uses TRBV15 with TRBJ2-1; D perhaps matches TRBD1 (6 bases). The CDR3 extends over 15 amino acids. Germline V gene lookup returns CDR1 LNHNV and CDR2 YYDKDF (reference sequence). Trimming took off 2 bases at V and 8 bases at J, with 16 bases between the two ends.

The CDR3 is CASSPADIYGYTF. The CDR3 bases are TGTGCCAGCAGCCCCGCCGATATCTATGGCTACACCTTC. V and J are TRBV5-4 and TRBJ1-2; D not resolved. CDR1 is SGHNT and CDR2 is YYREEE in the germline V gene (reference sequence). CDR3 length: 13 amino acids. Trimming left V 4 bases short and J 4 bases short, with 11 bases between.

V gene TRBV10-3 combines with J gene TRBJ2-5; D gene uncertain. The V gene lost 4 bases and the J gene lost 3 bases, with 15 bases spanning the gap. The CDR3 extends over 15 amino acids. The germline gives CDR1 ENHRY, CDR2 SYGVKD. The CDR3 reads CAISGDSTGKETQYF. DNA for the CDR3: TGTGCCATCAGTGGCGACTCGACCGGAAAAGAGACCCAGTACTTC.